Sequencing of this T cell receptor (beta chain) was carried out in a study of neurological immune-mediated disorders. Time point in this sample: longitudinal time-point 2. Healthy controls consisted of blood bank volunteers in Maryland, USA. Unsorted libraries were generated from 2 million PBMCs held at -80 degrees C. This clonotype was seen at least ten times. Its specificity is unknown. With 10-nucleotide random UMIs included, cDNA was synthesized by 5'RACE. In TCRdb, the 5' RACE reads were re-called with MiXCR into one record per CDR3 protein. The repertoire holds about 33,000 distinct CDR3 sequences, with about an eighth as singletons. Study-wide results and caveats: None of the CDR3 amino acid sequences of expanded clones recurred across subjects, suggesting private repertoires in all groups.

Germline loops: CDR1 SGHRS, CDR2 YFSETQ. CDR3 length: 16 amino acids. The trim removed 3 bases at V and 3 bases at J, leaving 10 bases unmatched. The genes are TRBV5-1 and TRBJ1-2; TRBD1 matches at 8 bases. Sequenced input: PBMCs. The clonotype comes from a woman in her 40s in good health. The CDR3 DNA follows: TGCGCCAGCAGCTCTACCGGGACAGGAGCCGACTATGGCTACACCTTC. The encoded protein is CASSSTGTGADYGYTF. Full variable domain (outside the CDR3, taken from reference TRBV5-1 and TRBJ1-2): KAGVTQTPRYLIKTRGQQVTLSCSPISGHRSVSWYQQTPGQGLQFLFEYFSETQRNKGNFPGRFSGRQFSNSRSEMNVSTLELGDSALYLCASSSTGTGADYGYTFGSGTRLTVV.